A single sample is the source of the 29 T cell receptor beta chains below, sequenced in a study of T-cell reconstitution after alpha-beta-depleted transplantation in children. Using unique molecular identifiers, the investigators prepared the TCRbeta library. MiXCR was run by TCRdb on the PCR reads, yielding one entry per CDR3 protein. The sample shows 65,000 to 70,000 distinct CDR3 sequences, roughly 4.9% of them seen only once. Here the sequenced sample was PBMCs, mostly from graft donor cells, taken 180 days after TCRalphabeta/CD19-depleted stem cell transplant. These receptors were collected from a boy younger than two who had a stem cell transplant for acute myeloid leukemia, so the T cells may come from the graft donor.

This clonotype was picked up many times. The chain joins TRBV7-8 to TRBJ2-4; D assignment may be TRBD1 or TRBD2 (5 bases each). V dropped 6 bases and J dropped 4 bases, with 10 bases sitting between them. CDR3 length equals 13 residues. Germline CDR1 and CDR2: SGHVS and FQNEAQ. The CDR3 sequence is CASRGPGKNIQYF. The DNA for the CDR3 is TGTGCCAGCAGGGGGCCGGGGAAAAACATTCAGTACTTC.

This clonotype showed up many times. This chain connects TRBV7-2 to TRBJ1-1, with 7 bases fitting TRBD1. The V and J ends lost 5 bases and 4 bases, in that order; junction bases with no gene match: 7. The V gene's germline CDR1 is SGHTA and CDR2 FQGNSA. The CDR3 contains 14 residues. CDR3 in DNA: TGTGCCAGCAGCCCTCGACAGGGTGGCACTGAAGCTTTCTTT. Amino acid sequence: CASSPRQGGTEAFF.

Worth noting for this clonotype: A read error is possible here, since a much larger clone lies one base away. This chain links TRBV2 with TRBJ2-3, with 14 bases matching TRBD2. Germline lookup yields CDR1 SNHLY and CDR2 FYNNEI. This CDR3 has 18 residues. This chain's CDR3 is CTSSTRMTSGGAVDTQYF. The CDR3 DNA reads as TGTACCAGCAGTACCCGAATGACTAGCGGGGGGGCAGTGGATACGCAGTATTTT.

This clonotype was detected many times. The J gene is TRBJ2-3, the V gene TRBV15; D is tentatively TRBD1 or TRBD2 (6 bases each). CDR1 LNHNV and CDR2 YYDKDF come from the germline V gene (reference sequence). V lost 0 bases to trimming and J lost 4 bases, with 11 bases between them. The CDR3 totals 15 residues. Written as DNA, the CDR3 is TGTGCCACCAGCAGAGATTCCGGGGGCCCAGATACGCAGTATTTT. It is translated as CATSRDSGGPDTQYF. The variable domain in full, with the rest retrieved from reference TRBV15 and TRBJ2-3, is DAMVIQNPRYQVTQFGKPVTLSCSQTLNHNVMYWYQQKSSQAPKLLFHYYDKDFNNEADTPDNFQSRRPNTSFCFLDIRSPGLGDTAMYLCATSRDSGGPDTQYFGPGTRLTVL.

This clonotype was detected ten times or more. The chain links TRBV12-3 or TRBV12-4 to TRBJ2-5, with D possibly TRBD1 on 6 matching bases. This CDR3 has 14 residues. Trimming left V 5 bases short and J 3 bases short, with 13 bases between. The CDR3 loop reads CASSKQGFEETQYF. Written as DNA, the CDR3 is TGTGCCAGCAGTAAACAGGGATTTGAAGAGACCCAGTACTTC.

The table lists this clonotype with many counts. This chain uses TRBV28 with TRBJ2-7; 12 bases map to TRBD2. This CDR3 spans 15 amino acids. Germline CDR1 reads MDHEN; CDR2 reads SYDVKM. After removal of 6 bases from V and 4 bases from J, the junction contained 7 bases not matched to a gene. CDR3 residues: CASRPTSGGSYEQYV. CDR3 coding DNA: TGTGCCAGCAGACCAACTAGCGGGGGGTCATACGAGCAGTACGTC.

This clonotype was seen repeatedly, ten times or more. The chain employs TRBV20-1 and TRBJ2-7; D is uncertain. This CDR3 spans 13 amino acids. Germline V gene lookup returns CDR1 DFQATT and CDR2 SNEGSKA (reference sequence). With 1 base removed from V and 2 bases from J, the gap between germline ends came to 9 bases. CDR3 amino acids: CSARGGLTYEQYF. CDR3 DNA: TGCAGTGCTAGAGGCGGCCTGACCTACGAGCAGTACTTC.

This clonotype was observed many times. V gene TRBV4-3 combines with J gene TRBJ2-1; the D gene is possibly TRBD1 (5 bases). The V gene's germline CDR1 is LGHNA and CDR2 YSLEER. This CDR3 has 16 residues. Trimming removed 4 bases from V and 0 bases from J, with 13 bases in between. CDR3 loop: CASSPGPQSSYNEQFF. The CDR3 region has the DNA TGCGCCAGCAGCCCAGGGCCACAAAGCTCCTACAATGAGCAGTTCTTC.

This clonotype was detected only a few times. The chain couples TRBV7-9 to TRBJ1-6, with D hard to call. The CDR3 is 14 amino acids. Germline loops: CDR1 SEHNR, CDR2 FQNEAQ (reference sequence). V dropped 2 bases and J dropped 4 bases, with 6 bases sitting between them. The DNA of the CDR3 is TGTGCCAGCAGCTTAAGACAATATAATTCACCCCTCCACTTT. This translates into CASSLRQYNSPLHF.

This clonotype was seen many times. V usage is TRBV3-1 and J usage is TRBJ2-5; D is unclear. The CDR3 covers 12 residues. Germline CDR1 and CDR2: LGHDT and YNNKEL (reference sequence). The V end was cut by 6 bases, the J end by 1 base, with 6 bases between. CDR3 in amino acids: CASRLSQETQYF. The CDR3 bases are TGTGCCAGCAGGCTGAGCCAAGAGACCCAGTACTTC.

Here the CDR3 reads CASSFIADTQYF. Here the CDR3 DNA reads TGTGCCAGCAGTTTTATCGCAGATACGCAGTATTTT. J is TRBJ2-3 and V is TRBV28; no firm D call. Germline values: CDR1 MDHEN, CDR2 SYDVKM. V shed 3 bases and J shed 4 bases, with 5 bases lying between them. CDR3 length: 12 amino acids.

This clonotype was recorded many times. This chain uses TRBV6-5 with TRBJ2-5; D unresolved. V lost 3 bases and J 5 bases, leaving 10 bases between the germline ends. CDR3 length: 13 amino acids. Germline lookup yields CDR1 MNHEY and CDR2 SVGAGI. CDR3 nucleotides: TGTGCCAGCAGTTATAGGAATTGGGAGACCCAGTACTTC. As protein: CASSYRNWETQYF.

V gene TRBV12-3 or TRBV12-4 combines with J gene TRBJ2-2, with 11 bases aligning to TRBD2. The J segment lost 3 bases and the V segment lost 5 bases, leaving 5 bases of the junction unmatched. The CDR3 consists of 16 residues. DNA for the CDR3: TGTGCCAGCAGTACCTCTAGCGGGGGGCACACCGGGGAGCTGTTTTTT. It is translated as CASSTSSGGHTGELFF.

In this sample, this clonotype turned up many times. CDR3 residues: CSAPKGVDEQFF. In nucleotides, the CDR3 is TGCAGTGCACCCAAGGGGGTGGATGAGCAGTTCTTC. The gene calls are TRBV20-1 and TRBJ2-1, with a possible D match to TRBD1 (6 bases). CDR3 length: 12 amino acids. The germline V and J ends were trimmed by 6 bases and 8 bases, with 14 bases remaining between them. Germline V CDR1 and CDR2: DFQATT, SNEGSKA (reference sequence).

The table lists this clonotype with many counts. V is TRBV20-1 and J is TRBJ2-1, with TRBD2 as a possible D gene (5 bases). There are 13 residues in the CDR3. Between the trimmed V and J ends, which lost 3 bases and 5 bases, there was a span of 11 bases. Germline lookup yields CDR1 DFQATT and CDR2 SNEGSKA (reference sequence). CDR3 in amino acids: CSASYSAHNEQFF. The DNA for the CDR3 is TGCAGTGCTAGTTATAGCGCCCACAATGAGCAGTTCTTC.

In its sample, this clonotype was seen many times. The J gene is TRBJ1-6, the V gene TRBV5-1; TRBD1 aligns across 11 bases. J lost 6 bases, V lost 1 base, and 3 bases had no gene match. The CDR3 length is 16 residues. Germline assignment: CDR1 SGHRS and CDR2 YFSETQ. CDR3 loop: CASSLRTGGSNSPLHF. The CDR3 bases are TGCGCCAGCAGCTTGAGGACAGGGGGCTCTAATTCACCCCTCCACTTT.

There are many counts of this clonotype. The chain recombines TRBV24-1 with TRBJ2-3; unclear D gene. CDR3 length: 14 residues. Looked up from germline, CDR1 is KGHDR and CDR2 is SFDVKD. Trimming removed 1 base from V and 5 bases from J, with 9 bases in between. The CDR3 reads CATSDLWELDTQYF. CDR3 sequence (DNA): TGTGCCACCAGTGATTTATGGGAACTAGATACGCAGTATTTT.

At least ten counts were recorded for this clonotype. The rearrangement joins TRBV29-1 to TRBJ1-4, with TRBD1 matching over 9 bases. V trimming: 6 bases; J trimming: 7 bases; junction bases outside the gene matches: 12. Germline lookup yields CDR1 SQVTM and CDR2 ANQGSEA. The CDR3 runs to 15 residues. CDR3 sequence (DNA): TGCAGCGTAGGCGTACAGGGGGCTGGAGGTGAAAAACTGTTTTTT. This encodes CSVGVQGAGGEKLFF.

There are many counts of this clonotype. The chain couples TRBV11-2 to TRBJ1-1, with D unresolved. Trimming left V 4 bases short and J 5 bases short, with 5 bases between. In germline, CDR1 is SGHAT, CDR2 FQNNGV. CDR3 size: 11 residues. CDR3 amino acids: CASSSLTEAFF. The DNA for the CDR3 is TGTGCCAGCAGCTCACTTACTGAAGCTTTCTTT.

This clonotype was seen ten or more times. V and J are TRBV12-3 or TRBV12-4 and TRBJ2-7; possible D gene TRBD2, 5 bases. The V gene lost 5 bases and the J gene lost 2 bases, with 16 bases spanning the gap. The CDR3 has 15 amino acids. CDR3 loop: CASSEKGWGAYEQYF. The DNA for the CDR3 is TGTGCCAGCAGTGAGAAGGGATGGGGAGCCTACGAGCAGTACTTC.

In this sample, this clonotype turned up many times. CDR3 sequence: CSVVLAPSYNEQFF. In nucleotides, the CDR3 is TGCAGCGTTGTCTTAGCGCCCTCCTACAATGAGCAGTTCTTC. The chain links TRBV29-1 to TRBJ2-1; a possible D gene is TRBD2 (5 bases). The V gene lost 4 bases and the J gene lost 0 bases, with 10 bases spanning the gap. Germline V gene lookup returns CDR1 SQVTM and CDR2 ANQGSEA. This CDR3 contains 14 residues.

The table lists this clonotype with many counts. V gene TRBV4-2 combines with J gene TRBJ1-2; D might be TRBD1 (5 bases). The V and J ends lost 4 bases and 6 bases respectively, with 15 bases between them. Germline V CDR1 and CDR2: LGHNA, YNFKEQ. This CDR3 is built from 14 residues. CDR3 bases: TGTGCCAGCAGCCTTCAGGGAGATCGGGATGGCTACACCTTC. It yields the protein CASSLQGDRDGYTF.

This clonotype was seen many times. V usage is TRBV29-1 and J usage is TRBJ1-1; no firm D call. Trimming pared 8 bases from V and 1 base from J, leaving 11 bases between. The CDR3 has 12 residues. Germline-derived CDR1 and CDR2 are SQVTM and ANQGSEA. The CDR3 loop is CSTRDWNTEAFF. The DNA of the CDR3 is TGCAGCACAAGGGATTGGAACACTGAAGCTTTCTTT.

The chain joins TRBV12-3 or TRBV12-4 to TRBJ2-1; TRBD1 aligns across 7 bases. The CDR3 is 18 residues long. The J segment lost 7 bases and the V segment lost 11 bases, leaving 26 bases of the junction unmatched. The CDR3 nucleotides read TGTGCCTTCAGTTTCCTCTTCCTCCGGGACAGTTTAGGAAATGAGCAGTTCTTC. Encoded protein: CAFSFLFLRDSLGNEQFF.

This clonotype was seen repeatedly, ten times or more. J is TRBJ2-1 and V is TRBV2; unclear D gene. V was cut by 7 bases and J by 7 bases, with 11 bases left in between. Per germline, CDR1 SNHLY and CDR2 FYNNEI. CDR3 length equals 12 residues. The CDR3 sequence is CASKQFPNEQFF. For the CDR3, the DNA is TGTGCCAGCAAACAATTCCCAAATGAGCAGTTCTTC. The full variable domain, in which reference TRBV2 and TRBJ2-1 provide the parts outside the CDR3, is EPEVTQTPSHQVTQMGQEVILRCVPISNHLYFYWYRQILGQKVEFLVSFYNNEISEKSEIFDDQFSVERPDGSNFTLKIRSTKLEDSAMYFCASKQFPNEQFFGPGTRLTVL.

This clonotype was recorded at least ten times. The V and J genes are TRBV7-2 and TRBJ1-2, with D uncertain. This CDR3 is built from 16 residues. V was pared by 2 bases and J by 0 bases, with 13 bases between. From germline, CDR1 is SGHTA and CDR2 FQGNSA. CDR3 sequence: CASSLMRAQANYGYTF. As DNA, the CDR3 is TGTGCCAGCAGCTTAATGAGGGCCCAAGCTAACTATGGCTACACCTTC.

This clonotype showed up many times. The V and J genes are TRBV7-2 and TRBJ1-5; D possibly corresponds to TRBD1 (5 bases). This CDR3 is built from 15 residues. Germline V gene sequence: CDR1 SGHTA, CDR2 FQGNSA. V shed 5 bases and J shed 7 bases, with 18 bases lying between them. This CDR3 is CASSPDWGAGQPQHF. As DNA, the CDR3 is TGTGCCAGCAGCCCCGATTGGGGCGCCGGGCAGCCCCAGCATTTT.

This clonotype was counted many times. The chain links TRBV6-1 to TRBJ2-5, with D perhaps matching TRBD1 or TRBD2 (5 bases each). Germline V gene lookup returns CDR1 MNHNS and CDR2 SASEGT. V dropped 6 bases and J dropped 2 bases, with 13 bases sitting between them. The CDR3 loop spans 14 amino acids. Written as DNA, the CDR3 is TGTGCCAGCAGACAACCAGGGAGACAAGAGACCCAGTACTTC. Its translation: CASRQPGRQETQYF.

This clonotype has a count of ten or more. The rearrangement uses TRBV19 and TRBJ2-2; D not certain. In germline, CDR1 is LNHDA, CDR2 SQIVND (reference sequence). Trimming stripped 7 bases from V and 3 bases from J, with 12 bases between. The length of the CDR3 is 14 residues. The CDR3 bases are TGTGCCAGTACCCCGCGGTTGGACACCGGGGAGCTGTTTTTT. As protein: CASTPRLDTGELFF. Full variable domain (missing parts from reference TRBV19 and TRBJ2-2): DGGITQSPKYLFRKEGQNVTLSCEQNLNHDAMYWYRQDPGQGLRLIYYSQIVNDFQKGDIAEGYSVSREKKESFPLTVTSAQKNPTAFYLCASTPRLDTGELFFGEGSRLTVL.